This TCR beta chain was obtained from a study of pediatric ulcerative colitis. As for this clone: Its antigen is unknown.

Overall study findings and caveats: Two rectal clonotypes were found only in ulcerative colitis patients, all of them. Ulcerative colitis patients shared more blood-rectal clones than controls.

Clones were sequenced by immunoSEQ multiplex PCR, and TCRdb holds only the in-frame ones, with some missing. This sample yields about 22,000 clones, of which about two thirds are seen a single time; 15% belongs to the top ten. The rectum was sampled with one to two pinch biopsies at colonoscopy. Germline-derived CDR1 and CDR2 are LGHNA and YNFKEQ. The CDR3 totals 13 residues. V was trimmed by 3 bases and J by 5 bases, leaving 8 bases between them. V usage is TRBV4-2 and J usage is TRBJ1-5, with D possibly TRBD1 on 5 matching bases. The material sequenced was gut tissue. The clonotype was recovered from a boy between 10 and 17 years old with severe ulcerative colitis. The CDR3, as DNA: TGTGCCAGCAGCCAGGGGGACGATCAGCCCCAGCATTTT. Translating it yields CASSQGDDQPQHF.